This TCR beta chain was retrieved from a study of T-cell reconstitution after alpha-beta-depleted transplantation in children. A library of TCRbeta sequences, prepared with unique molecular identifiers, was generated. In TCRdb, the PCR reads were re-called with MiXCR into one record per CDR3 protein. The sample yields about 980,000 distinct CDR3 sequences, roughly 29% seen once. V gave up 3 bases and J gave up 1 base; unmatched junction bases: 10. The CDR3 runs to 17 residues. Germline V gene lookup returns CDR1 MDHEN and CDR2 SYDVKM. Study results and caveats: T-cell counts and diversity were attributed mostly to newly produced T cells one year after transplant. Roughly two months post-transplant, alpha-beta T cells reportedly originated from several hundred graft clones that had expanded.

Of note for this clonotype: Its antigen is still unknown.

This chain uses TRBV28 with TRBJ2-5; 8 bases map to TRBD2. The receptor comes from a boy in the first two years of life who had a stem cell transplant for SCID, so the T cells may come from the graft donor. The sequencing here drew on PBMCs, mostly from graft donor cells, taken 360 days after TCRalphabeta/CD19-depleted stem cell transplant. CDR3: CASSLRGALISQETQYF. CDR3 bases: TGTGCCAGCAGTTTGCGGGGGGCATTAATTTCCCAAGAGACCCAGTACTTC.